This TCR beta chain was captured by sequencing in a study of OX40 agonist ivuxolimab in advanced cancers. CDR3 length equals 19 residues. Trimming took 4 bases from V and 6 from J; bases not matched to a gene: 20. Germline values: CDR1 SEHNR, CDR2 FQNEAQ (reference sequence). Profiling relied on immunoSEQ multiplex PCR, and the TCRdb table lists in-frame clones only, not all of them. The sample records over 10,000 clones, about 85% being singletons. This clone has more than one count but fewer than ten. The sequence was collected from an adult with an advanced solid tumor such as melanoma, head and neck, liver or kidney cancer. This chain joins TRBV7-9 and TRBJ2-3; 9 nucleotides agree with TRBD2. This sample comprised CD4+ or CD8+ T cells sorted from blood, obtained in a trial of the OX40 agonist ivuxolimab. CDR3 bases: TGTGCCAGCAGCTCCCTTCCGGAGGCGGGAGGGAGGGCCCGGGATACGCAGTATTTT. Its protein product is CASSSLPEAGGRARDTQYF.